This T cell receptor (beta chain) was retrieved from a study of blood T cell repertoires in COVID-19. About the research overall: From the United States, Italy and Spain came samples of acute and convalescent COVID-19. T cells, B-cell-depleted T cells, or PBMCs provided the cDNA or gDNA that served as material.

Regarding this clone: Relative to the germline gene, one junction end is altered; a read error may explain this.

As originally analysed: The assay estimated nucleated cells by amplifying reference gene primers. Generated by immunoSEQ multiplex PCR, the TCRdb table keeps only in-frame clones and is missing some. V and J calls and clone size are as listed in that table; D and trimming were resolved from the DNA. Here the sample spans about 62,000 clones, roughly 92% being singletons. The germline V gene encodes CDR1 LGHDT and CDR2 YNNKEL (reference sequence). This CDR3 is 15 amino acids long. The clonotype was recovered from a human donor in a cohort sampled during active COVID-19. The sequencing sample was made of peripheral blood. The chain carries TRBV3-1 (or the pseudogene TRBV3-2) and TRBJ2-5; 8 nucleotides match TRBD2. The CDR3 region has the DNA TGCGCCACCAGCCAAGACGGGGGGGGGCAAGAGACCCAGTACTTC. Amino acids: CATSQDGGGQETQYF.